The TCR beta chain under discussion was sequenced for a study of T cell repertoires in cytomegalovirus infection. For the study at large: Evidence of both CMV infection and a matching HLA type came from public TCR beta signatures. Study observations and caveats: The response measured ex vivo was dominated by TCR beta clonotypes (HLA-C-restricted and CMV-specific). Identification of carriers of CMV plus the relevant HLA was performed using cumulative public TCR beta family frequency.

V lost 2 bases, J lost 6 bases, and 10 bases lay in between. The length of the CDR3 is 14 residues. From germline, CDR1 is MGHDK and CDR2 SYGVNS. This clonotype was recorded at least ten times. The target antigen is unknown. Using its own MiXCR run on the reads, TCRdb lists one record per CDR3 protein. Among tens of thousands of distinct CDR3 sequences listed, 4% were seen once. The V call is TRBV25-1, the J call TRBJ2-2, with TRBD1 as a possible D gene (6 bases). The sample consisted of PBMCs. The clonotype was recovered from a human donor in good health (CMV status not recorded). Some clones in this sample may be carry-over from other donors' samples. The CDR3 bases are TGTGCCAGCAGTGAACAGGGGATAGCCGGGGAGCTGTTTTTT. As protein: CASSEQGIAGELFF.